The TCR beta chain described here comes from a study of blood T cell repertoires in COVID-19. Profiling relied on immunoSEQ multiplex PCR, and the TCRdb table lists in-frame clones only, not all of them. Among under 300,000 clones listed, 86% were seen once. The CDR3 extends over 14 amino acids. Unmatched junction bases numbered 4, after V lost 5 bases and J lost 1 base. Germline CDR1 is MDHEN and CDR2 is SYDVKM. The clonotype comes from a man in his sixties with acute or convalescent COVID-19. The chain joins TRBV28 to TRBJ2-7; 8 bases line up with TRBD2. The material sequenced was peripheral blood. CDR3 bases: TGTGCCAGCAGTCCAGCGGGAGTGTCCTACGAGCAGTACTTC. Translating gives CASSPAGVSYEQYF.